This TCR beta chain was documented in a study of cytomegalovirus exposure and HLA in healthy donors. The CDR3 totals 14 residues. V gave up 4 bases and J gave up 7 bases; unmatched junction bases: 4. Germline V lookup: CDR1 SGHVS, CDR2 FQNEAQ. The PCR employed 60 Vbeta primers together with 13 Jbeta primers. In the original analysis: Later reanalysis found 80 million or so unique TCR beta chains, about 10 million of them shared. Profiling relied on immunoSEQ multiplex PCR, and the TCRdb table lists in-frame clones only, not all of them. Clone size and the V and J calls come from that table; the DNA yielded D and trimming. The table lists some 72,000 clones, with about 4.6% in the top ten. In nominal health when sampled, donors likely had unrecorded immune exposures nonetheless. With regard to this clone: Its antigen remains unidentified.

Overall study results and limits: Productive rates of about 90% or about 30% were seen for most TCR beta V segments in an earlier analysis.

Source material: PBMCs. V is TRBV7-8 and J is TRBJ1-2, with 12 bases lining up with TRBD1. The TCR comes from a man aged 25-45 years in good health and CMV-seronegative. The CDR3, as DNA: TGTGCCAGCAGCTCTAGGGACAGGGGGCCTGGCTACACCTTC. This sequence encodes CASSSRDRGPGYTF.